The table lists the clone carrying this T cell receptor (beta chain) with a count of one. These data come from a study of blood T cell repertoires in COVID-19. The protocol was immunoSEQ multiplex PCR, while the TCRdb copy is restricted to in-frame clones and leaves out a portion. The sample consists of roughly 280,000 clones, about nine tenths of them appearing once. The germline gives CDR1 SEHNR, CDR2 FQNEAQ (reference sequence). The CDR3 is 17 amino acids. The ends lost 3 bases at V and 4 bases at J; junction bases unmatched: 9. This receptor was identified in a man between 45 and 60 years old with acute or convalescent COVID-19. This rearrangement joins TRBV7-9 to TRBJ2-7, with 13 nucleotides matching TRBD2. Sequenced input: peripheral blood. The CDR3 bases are TGTGCCAGCAGCTTGGCCCGGACTAGCGGGGGCGATTACGAGCAGTACTTC. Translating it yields CASSLARTSGGDYEQYF.